This T cell receptor (beta chain) originates from a study of brain T cells in children with intractable seizures (dated by TCRdb to the early 2020s). Broadly, across the study: Resected brain tissue from 45 to 60 pediatric epilepsy surgery cases was first screened for immune gene transcripts using a NanoString immunology panel. Of the approximately twelve selected surgery cases, pre-surgery blood was also sequenced for eight, so four had brain tissue only. Overall results and qualifications from the work: Because sequencing depth differed between pre- and post-surgery blood, the absence of clones from the pre-surgery sample may reflect undersampling. The patients' HCMV serostatus was not known, and viral specificity was inferred solely from CDR3 sequence similarity.

This specimen's time point label, interpreted: resected brain tissue, or blood drawn just prior to surgery. The surgery cases showing the highest brain T cell transcript signatures were chosen for TCR beta chain sequencing of brain tissue and, when available, of blood. Before surgery, the patients had been given at least one anti-epileptic drug. TCR-sequenced patients were children with drug-resistant epilepsy due to tuberous sclerosis complex, focal cortical dysplasia, Rasmussen encephalitis or hemimegalencephaly. The Monarch genomic DNA purification kit was used to extract bulk genomic DNA from unsorted brain tissue and from whole blood. The germline V end is reduced by 3 bases and the J end by 2 bases; junction bases left unmatched: 3. The CDR3 goes from the cysteine to the phenylalanine over 14 residues. The kept DNA is CDR3 alone, 42 bases in frame from the first base. CDR1 is given as MNHNS and CDR2 as SASEGT, both from the germline V gene.

Concerning this clone itself: Its binding antigen is unknown. The sample holds no much larger clone one base away, and base qualities are not on file.

The immunoSEQ assay was applied to genomic DNA to generate the TCR beta chain sequences. As for how the authors treated the data: Any CDR3 sequence that did not begin with the conserved framework cysteine at position 104 was removed by hand. Clonality was calculated as one minus the normalized Shannon's Diversity Index, with values ranging from 0 (maximal diversity) to 1 (oligoclonal). Chi-squared comparison-of-proportions tests assessed whether the same CDR3 differed in frequency between samples, such as brain versus blood. Public clonotypes were found through immuneACCESS searches, while the VDJdb browser was used to judge similarity to known antiviral clonotypes. The table was pulled from immuneACCESS by TCRdb, which kept in-frame rearrangements only. Such tables lose some clones; where checked, under half of the loss comes from unresolved V genes, and the rest has no known cause. From that table come the V and J calls and clone size; the DNA was used to work out D and trimming. The table for this sample lists tens of thousands of clones; about 93% of them were counted only once. Of the sample, less than 2% falls within the top ten clones.

Sequenced material: peripheral blood, taken at surgery. Recombination connected TRBV6-1 to TRBJ2-7, with 8 bases aligning to TRBD1. The sequence derives from a boy less than two years old with tuberous sclerosis and intractable seizures. This receptor has the CDR3 CASSDWTGPYEQYF. Here is the DNA: TGTGCCAGCAGTGATTGGACAGGGCCCTACGAGCAGTACTTC.